The clone carrying this TCR beta chain was counted ten times or more. No antigen is known for it. The sample is drawn from a study of T-cell reconstitution after alpha-beta-depleted transplantation in children. The CDR3 spans 15 residues. V lost 4 bases to trimming and J lost 6 bases, with 17 bases between them. Per the germline V gene, CDR1 is WNHNN and CDR2 is SYGVQD (reference sequence). The TCRbeta library incorporated unique molecular identifiers. TCRdb fed the PCR reads into MiXCR, producing one record per CDR3 protein. The table includes thousands of distinct CDR3 sequences, 15% to 20% detected once. General observations from the study: Diversity and T-cell counts at one year after transplant derived mostly from new T cells. Surviving recipient T cells and thymic progenitors produced the high day-60 TCRbeta diversity seen in some patients. Several hundred graft clones that had expanded were reportedly the source of alpha-beta T cells about two months after transplant.

This chain connects TRBV10-1 to TRBJ2-3; possibly TRBD1 for D (6 bases). This TCR was recovered from a male patient aged 2-15 years who had a stem cell transplant for acute lymphoblastic leukemia, so the T cells may come from the graft donor. The sequencing used PBMCs, mostly from graft donor cells, collected 180 days after TCRalphabeta/CD19-depleted stem cell transplant. CDR3 DNA sequence: TGCGCCAGCAGTGGGGGACGAACGAGGGGGGATACGCAGTATTTT. This codes for CASSGGRTRGDTQYF.